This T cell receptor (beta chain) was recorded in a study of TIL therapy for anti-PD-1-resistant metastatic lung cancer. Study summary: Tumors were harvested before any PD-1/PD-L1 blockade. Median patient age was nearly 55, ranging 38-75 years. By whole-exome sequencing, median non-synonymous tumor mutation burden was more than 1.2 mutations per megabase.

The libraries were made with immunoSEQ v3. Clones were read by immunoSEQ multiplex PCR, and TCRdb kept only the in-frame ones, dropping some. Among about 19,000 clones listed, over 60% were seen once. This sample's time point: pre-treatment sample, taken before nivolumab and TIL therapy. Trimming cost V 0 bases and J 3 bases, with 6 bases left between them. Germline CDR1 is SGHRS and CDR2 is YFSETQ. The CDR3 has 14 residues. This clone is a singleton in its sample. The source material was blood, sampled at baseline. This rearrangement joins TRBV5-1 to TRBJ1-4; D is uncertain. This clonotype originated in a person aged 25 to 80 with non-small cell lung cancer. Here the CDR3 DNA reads TGCGCCAGCAGCTTGGGGCCGGCTAATGAAAAACTGTTTTTT. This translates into CASSLGPANEKLFF.